This T cell receptor beta chain was captured by sequencing in a study of blood T cell repertoires in COVID-19. Looking at the study overall: Sources were T cells, B-cell-depleted T cells, or PBMCs; the material itself was cDNA or gDNA.

Generated by immunoSEQ multiplex PCR, the TCRdb table keeps only in-frame clones and is missing some. The sample has fewer than 300,000 clones, roughly 85% seen once. This CDR3 has 17 residues. Trimming took 1 base from V and 2 from J, leaving 15 bases between them. The germline V gene encodes CDR1 LNHDA and CDR2 SQIVND (reference sequence). The V gene is TRBV19, the J gene TRBJ2-1, with D tentatively TRBD1 (5 bases). Source material: PBMCs or T cells enriched from blood (not recorded which). The sequence derives from a woman in her thirties who had recovered from COVID-19. The CDR3 region has the DNA TGTGCCAGTAGTATAGTTTTGCAGGGTCACCCCTACAATGAGCAGTTCTTC. Translation gives CASSIVLQGHPYNEQFF.